The 21 T cell receptor beta chains below all came from one sample that was sequenced in a study of cytomegalovirus exposure and HLA in healthy donors. PCR primers comprised 60 Vbeta and 13 Jbeta primers. Data came from immunoSEQ multiplex PCR; TCRdb stores just in-frame clones and leaves some out. The sample has just over 150,000 clones, and its top ten clones hold roughly 1.9%. Sequenced sample: PBMCs. These receptors were collected from a man in his thirties or forties in good health and CMV-seronegative.

The chain couples TRBV11-3 to TRBJ2-2; no clear D gene. The V gene lost 6 bases and the J gene lost 4 bases, with 15 bases spanning the gap. CDR1 is SGHNT and CDR2 is YENEEA in the germline V gene. CDR3 length: 15 residues. The CDR3 nucleotides are TGTGCCAGCAGTCGAGGTGTTTCCGGCACCGGGGAGCTGTTTTTT. Encoded protein: CASSRGVSGTGELFF.

This chain uses TRBV5-1 with TRBJ2-1; 9 bases line up with TRBD2. The CDR3 is made up of 17 amino acids. The V segment lost 0 bases and the J segment 5 bases; nucleotides outside the gene matches: 9. CDR1 and CDR2 (germline): SGHRS, YFSETQ. The CDR3 reads CASSLAFGVAGDNEQFF. The CDR3 DNA reads TGCGCCAGCAGCTTGGCCTTTGGGGTAGCGGGAGACAATGAGCAGTTCTTC.

V usage is TRBV18 and J usage is TRBJ1-1; TRBD1 is a possible D gene (6 bases). The CDR3 has 13 amino acids. Trimming removed 7 bases from V and 1 base from J, with 10 bases in between. The germline V gene has CDR1 KGHSH and CDR2 LQKENI. The CDR3 region has the DNA TGTGCCAGCTTCGGACAGCAGAACACTGAAGCTTTCTTT. Its translation: CASFGQQNTEAFF.

The CDR3 is CASSQLLLENTEAFF. For the CDR3, the DNA is TGCGCCAGCAGCCAATTACTACTGGAGAACACTGAAGCTTTCTTT. The J gene is TRBJ1-1, the V gene TRBV4-1; D gene unclear. Germline-derived CDR1 and CDR2 are MGHRA and YSYEKL. The CDR3 consists of 15 residues. Trimming shortened V by 2 bases and J by 1 base, and 11 bases separated the two germline ends.

The J gene is TRBJ1-1, the V gene TRBV30, with no clear D. Per germline, CDR1 GTSNPN and CDR2 SVGIG (reference sequence). The CDR3 spans 11 residues. V dropped 5 bases and J dropped 0 bases, with 4 bases sitting between them. As DNA, the CDR3 is TGTGCCTGGGAGATGAACACTGAAGCTTTCTTT. Encoded protein: CAWEMNTEAFF.

V and J are TRBV7-2 and TRBJ1-2, with D possibly being TRBD1 (6 bases). Deletions cut 5 bases from V and 2 bases from J, with 12 bases between. Germline CDR1 is SGHTA and CDR2 is FQGNSA. The CDR3 is 14 residues long. The chain's CDR3 is CASSTRTANYGYTF. DNA of the CDR3: TGTGCCAGCAGCACCCGGACAGCCAACTATGGCTACACCTTC.

V usage is TRBV18 and J usage is TRBJ2-7; 9 bases match TRBD1. Trimming at V came to 0 bases and at J to 5 bases, leaving 8 bases not matched to a gene. The CDR3 is made up of 16 amino acids. The germline V gene encodes CDR1 KGHSH and CDR2 LQKENI. CDR3 sequence (DNA): TGTGCCAGCTCACCACCGAGAGGACAGGGGATCGACGAGCAGTACTTC. Protein: CASSPPRGQGIDEQYF.

This chain joins TRBV19 and TRBJ2-7; D is undetermined. The CDR3 sequence is 13 residues long. Trimming pared 7 bases from V and 2 bases from J, leaving 12 bases between. CDR1 LNHDA and CDR2 SQIVND come from the germline V gene (reference sequence). The CDR3 loop is CASINSLPYEQYF. The CDR3 coding sequence is TGTGCCAGTATAAATAGCTTGCCCTACGAGCAGTACTTC.

Of note for this clone: An end of the junction differs from the germline gene, which may be a read error. This chain uses TRBV5-1 with TRBJ1-1; D perhaps matches TRBD1 (5 bases). The CDR3 runs 15 residues. Germline V CDR1 and CDR2: SGHRS, YFSETQ. Here the CDR3 reads CAGSLVGGLNTEAFF. For the CDR3, the DNA is TGCGCCGGCAGCTTGGTGGGGGGATTGAACACTGAAGCTTTCTTT.

In DNA form, the CDR3 reads TGTGCCTGGAGTGTACGGGGGGGAGGCGAGCAGTACTTC. This encodes CAWSVRGGGEQYF. The chain uses TRBV30 and TRBJ2-7, with 8 bases that match TRBD2. V shed 0 bases and J 6 bases; nucleotides not matched to a gene: 4. Per germline, CDR1 GTSNPN and CDR2 SVGIG (reference sequence). This CDR3 has 13 residues.

This chain uses TRBV10-3 with TRBJ1-2; no reliable D call. This CDR3 is built from 11 residues. Germline CDR1 and CDR2: ENHRY and SYGVKD. With 2 bases removed from V and 13 bases from J, the gap between germline ends came to 11 bases. CDR3 nucleotides: TGTGCCATCAGTGAGCCGGGAGAACCCACCTTC. Protein: CAISEPGEPTF.

This rearrangement joins TRBV7-9 to TRBJ1-1; D is unclear. V was pared by 1 base and J by 5 bases, with 11 bases between. The CDR3 is 14 amino acids. Germline CDR1 reads SEHNR; CDR2 reads FQNEAQ (reference sequence). CDR3 in DNA: TGTGCCAGCAGCTTAGGTAGAGGGCTAACTGAAGCTTTCTTT. Translating gives CASSLGRGLTEAFF.

The gene calls are TRBV5-1 and TRBJ2-7; D call uncertain. The V gene lost 1 base and the J gene lost 2 bases, with 13 bases spanning the gap. The germline V gene encodes CDR1 SGHRS and CDR2 YFSETQ. The CDR3 contains 15 residues. The CDR3 DNA is TGCGCCAGCAGCTTGTCATCATTTAGTCCCTACGAGCAGTACTTC. This encodes CASSLSSFSPYEQYF.

The V and J genes are TRBV4-2 and TRBJ1-3; D is uncertain. Germline CDR1 and CDR2: LGHNA and YNFKEQ. This CDR3 spans 16 amino acids. V lost 0 bases to trimming and J lost 4 bases, with 13 bases between them. Here the CDR3 reads CASSQDGVALGNTIYF. The CDR3 DNA reads as TGTGCCAGCAGCCAAGACGGGGTGGCGCTAGGAAACACCATATATTTT.

The chain combines TRBV7-7 with TRBJ2-1, with D possibly matching TRBD2 (6 bases). Trimming stripped 5 bases from V and 7 bases from J, with 18 bases between. The CDR3 loop spans 15 amino acids. Germline CDR1 and CDR2: SSHAT and FNYEAQ (reference sequence). The CDR3 coding sequence is TGTGCCAGCAGCCCCGGGACTCTGAGAGGGAATGAGCAGTTCTTC. It is translated as CASSPGTLRGNEQFF.

The chain joins TRBV7-8 to TRBJ2-3; 11 bases line up with TRBD1. CDR1 is SGHVS, CDR2 FQNEAQ, per germline. The length of the CDR3 is 20 residues. J lost 1 base, V lost 5 bases, and 17 bases had no gene match. CDR3 sequence (DNA): TGTGCCAGCAGCCTAACTCCCGGGACAGGGGGATCTGGCGGCACAGATACGCAGTATTTT. Its translation: CASSLTPGTGGSGGTDTQYF.

This chain uses TRBV28 with TRBJ1-3, with D tentatively TRBD1 (5 bases). CDR1 and CDR2 (germline): MDHEN, SYDVKM. Deletions cut 5 bases from V and 4 bases from J, with 12 bases between. CDR3 length: 14 residues. CDR3 sequence reads: CASSPPPGGNTIYF. The CDR3 nucleotides are TGTGCCAGCAGTCCCCCGCCAGGGGGAAACACCATATATTTT.

V gene TRBV7-9 combines with J gene TRBJ1-2; D might be TRBD1 (5 bases). V shed 6 bases and J shed 4 bases, with 12 bases lying between them. Germline V gives CDR1 SEHNR, CDR2 FQNEAQ (reference sequence). There are 13 residues in the CDR3. The CDR3 protein is CASRPGDGYGYTF. Written as DNA, the CDR3 is TGTGCCAGCAGGCCGGGGGACGGCTATGGCTACACCTTC.

V and J are TRBV4-1 and TRBJ1-3, with D possibly being TRBD1 (6 bases). This CDR3 has 16 residues. V dropped 5 bases and J dropped 0 bases, with 14 bases sitting between them. CDR1 MGHRA and CDR2 YSYEKL come from the germline V gene. The CDR3 bases are TGCGCCAGCAGCGCCCGGGACACGAGCTCTGGAAACACCATATATTTT. Translated: CASSARDTSSGNTIYF.

The chain links TRBV27 to TRBJ2-3, with 9 positions matching TRBD2. The germline gives CDR1 MNHEY, CDR2 SMNVEV (reference sequence). The CDR3 length is 16 residues. J was trimmed by 2 bases and V by 4 bases; bases with no gene match: 7. The CDR3 loop reads CASSYRLAAITDTQYF. The DNA of the CDR3 is TGTGCCAGCAGTTACCGACTAGCGGCCATCACAGATACGCAGTATTTT.

This rearrangement joins TRBV5-1 to TRBJ2-1; no definite D call. CDR1 is SGHRS, CDR2 YFSETQ, per germline. This CDR3 contains 12 residues. The V and J ends lost 3 bases and 8 bases respectively, with 9 bases between them. The CDR3 nucleotides are TGCGCCAGCAGCTCGACGGGTGATGAGCAGTTCTTC. Residues: CASSSTGDEQFF.